The present T cell receptor beta chain was sequenced within a study of low-dose radiotherapy and immunotherapy resistance in tumors (dated by TCRdb to 2021 to 2024). The study in broad terms: In Cohort 1, each fraction delivered 0.5 Gy every 2 weeks, and the prescribed total PTV dose was 6.5 Gy. Cohort 2 received 1 Gy per fraction every two weeks, with a total of 13 Gy over 26 weeks. Patients were given nivolumab as a 240 mg flat dose every two weeks and ipilimumab at 1 mg/kg every six weeks, with both drugs delivered intravenously. Intravenous cyclophosphamide at 200 mg/m2 was administered every two weeks, one day ahead of each radiation and immunotherapy administration. Patients took aspirin 300 mg orally once daily for four cycles, starting on cycle 1 day 1. First-strand cDNA was synthesized with Superscript III and a set of TRAV- and TRBV-specific primers, covering both TCRalpha and TCRbeta chains. Randomization of trial participants into treatment groups was not performed. The translational analysis covered eight patients: three from the first dose cohort and the first five from the second dose cohort.

The sequencing machine was an Illumina HiSeq 2500. A roughly 20-cycle PCR with Phusion amplified the TCRs, pairing a constant-region primer with the adapter that was attached to the V primers. The MessageAmp II aRNA Amplification Kit was used to amplify the isolated mRNA, with in vitro transcription run for over 15 hours at 37 degrees C. mRNA for TCR sequencing was isolated with the Dynabeads mRNA DIRECT Purification Kit. Indexed Illumina adapters were added in a second 25-cycle Phusion PCR, and the resulting products were purified with AMPure XP beads. For the original study's pipeline: Custom Perl scripts pooled TCR sequences encoding the same protein, removed out-of-frame sequences and computed each clonotype's abundance. Any TCR sequence backed by just one read was left out of the analysis. Among the metrics used to describe the repertoires were Shannon entropy, Gini index, clonality, richness, and the frequency of TCRs shared between repertoires. TCRdb trimmed public reads at Q25 via fastp, called clones via MiXCR and kept in-frame beta chains. Identical CDR3 proteins give one entry, which carries the most common genes and DNA. TCRdb assigned the V and J calls; the authors' analysis was not used. This sample comprises roughly 50,000 distinct CDR3 sequences, around 34% of them detected only once. The ten largest make up approximately 7.6% of the sample.

The CDR3 measures 15 amino acids from cysteine to phenylalanine. The read is trimmed to its CDR3 DNA, 45 bases read in frame from base 1. V is reduced by 6 bases and J by 0 bases, leaving a spacing of 11 bases between them. The CDR1 and CDR2 encoded by the germline V gene are MNHEY and SVGEGT. Interpreted using the paper, the time point label stands for: after trial treatment. Taken with the paper, the label for treatment or condition translates to: LDRT plus nivolumab, ipilimumab, low-dose cyclophosphamide and aspirin (RACIN trial). Donors were enrolled in RACIN, a single-arm phase I dose-escalation trial combining nivolumab, ipilimumab, aspirin, low-dose cyclophosphamide and low-dose radiotherapy. To be eligible, a patient needed to have an advanced solid tumor that was TIL-negative. This clonotype was found many times. Its cognate antigen has yet to be identified. Nothing much larger sits one base from this clone, and base qualities are not available.

The chain was built from TRBV6-2 or TRBV6-3 and TRBJ2-2, with no confident D gene call. This receptor was identified in a male donor with rectosigmoid adenocarcinoma. The source material was PBMCs, sampled after low-dose radiotherapy plus immunotherapy. The CDR3 protein: CASRAKVPNTGELFF. Here is the DNA: TGTGCCAGCAGAGCCAAGGTGCCGAACACCGGGGAGCTGTTTTTT.